This T cell receptor (beta chain) was recorded in a study of PD-1 blockade in mismatch repair-deficient tumors. Study-wide context: All were previously treated, progressing patients with about a dozen mismatch repair-deficient cancer types.

Study observations and caveats: Tumor-resident clones, often undetectable pretreatment in blood, expanded then contracted after pembrolizumab.

The germline V and J ends were trimmed by 4 bases and 8 bases, with 12 bases remaining between them. Germline values: CDR1 MRHNA, CDR2 SNTAGT. CDR3 length: 13 amino acids. All patients were mismatch repair deficient, assessed by either PCR or immunohistochemistry. TCR sequencing covered a few patients who responded to pembrolizumab. Notes on this clone: Its cognate antigen is unknown.

Generated by immunoSEQ multiplex PCR, the TCRdb table keeps only in-frame clones and is missing some. The repertoire includes 40,000 or so clones, 65% to 85% of them detected once, and about 1% sits in the top ten. The TCR sequence derives from an adult with mismatch repair-deficient cancer. This chain uses TRBV6-4 with TRBJ2-1, with D uncertain. The specimen was PBMCs, collected approximately 41 weeks after starting pembrolizumab. CDR3 amino acids: CASSVTLIDEQFF. CDR3 nucleotides: TGTGCCAGCAGTGTGACTCTTATCGATGAGCAGTTCTTC.